Listed below are T cell receptor beta chains from one sample, sequenced in a study of graft-versus-host responses after intestinal transplantation. Produced via immunoSEQ multiplex PCR; TCRdb's table is partial and in-frame only. The sample comprises about 16,000 clones, over 75% of which are singletons, and 5% to 6.5% rests with the top ten. The material was PBMCs, obtained 110 days after intestinal transplant. The receptors stem from a human patient who received an intestinal transplant, so some T cells may come from the graft donor. The conserved cysteine and the conserved F or W are not part of the CDR3 here. D genes are given only for firm matches. For some rows the clone size is stated as once, few or many, or as a class when expanded; others skip it.

clone size	J gene	V gene	D gene	CDR3 protein
-	TRBJ2-5	TRBV4-1	TRBD2	ASSHLWTSGRAMKTQY
-	TRBJ2-2	TRBV2	TRBD2	ASRSTSGSTTNTGELF
few	TRBJ2-4	TRBV2	TRBD1	ASSETGNKNIQY
-	TRBJ1-4	TRBV6-1	TRBD1	ASSGDRLNEKLF
-	TRBJ2-7	TRBV7-2	TRBD2	ASSLRGWTSLIEQY
-	TRBJ1-1	TRBV25-1	-	ASSNIEGLNTEAF
-	TRBJ2-5	TRBV5-4	-	ASSLVGTGETQY
once	TRBJ2-7	TRBV12-1	-	ARPGQDSIYAYEQY
-	TRBJ2-3	TRBV7-9	TRBD2	ASRPTAAGGGTDTQY
once	TRBJ1-3	TRBV28	TRBD1	ASSEEGQGAGNTIY
once	TRBJ2-1	TRBV27	-	ASSLSAAVQFNEQF
-	TRBJ1-2	TRBV2	-	ASRLKSEYGYT
-	TRBJ2-1	TRBV30	TRBD2	AWKGLAGGPERHNEQF
-	TRBJ1-5	TRBV19	-	ASSVEGSRTEPQH
-	TRBJ2-7	TRBV27	TRBD2	ASSLFAGVDREQY
-	TRBJ2-1	TRBV9	-	ASSLRNRVNEQF
-	-	TRBV7-2	-	ASSLAGSYEQY
-	TRBJ2-3	TRBV28	TRBD2	ASSQLAGERYTQY
-	TRBJ2-5	TRBV18	TRBD1	ASSLGTGGDSQY
-	TRBJ2-7	TRBV6-5	-	AISPKGSEEQY
-	TRBJ1-1	TRBV7-3	-	ASSLIGQQTEAF
-	TRBJ1-1	TRBV11-3	-	ASSPRDGREAF
-	TRBJ2-1	TRBV28	-	ASSLLANNEQF
-	TRBJ1-1	TRBV19	TRBD1	ASTIGFFGTGDRGHSEAF
-	TRBJ1-3	TRBV6-5	-	ASHSSGNTIY
-	TRBJ2-7	TRBV9	-	AGSPGQNYEQY
once	TRBJ2-3	TRBV11-2	-	ASRGDTQY
-	TRBJ2-1	TRBV6-5	TRBD2	ASSYRGESEQF
few	TRBJ2-5	TRBV10-3	-	AISRIGETQY
-	TRBJ1-6	TRBV7-6	TRBD1	ASSLNYRGNNSPLH
-	TRBJ2-3	TRBV5-1	-	ASSFGTSTDTQY
-	TRBJ2-1	TRBV19	-	ASGLGGYEQF
-	TRBJ2-3	TRBV19	TRBD1	ASRGQGLTDTQY
-	TRBJ2-1	TRBV11-2	-	ASSATRVSFLNEQF
-	TRBJ1-5	TRBV7-9	-	ASSLKGSNQPQH
-	TRBJ2-7	TRBV4-3	TRBD2	ASGEGSAYEQY
-	TRBJ2-7	TRBV4-1	-	ASRNGLSSYEQY
-	TRBJ1-2	TRBV5-1	TRBD1	ASSLEGDRGYYGYT
once	TRBJ2-5	TRBV9	TRBD2	ASSVAISGRGAQGETQY
-	TRBJ1-4	TRBV19	TRBD1	ASTSIKGARGEKLF
-	TRBJ2-2	TRBV7-9	TRBD2	ASSSLASGNTGELF
once	TRBJ1-1	TRBV18	-	ASSPPRGLVSAF